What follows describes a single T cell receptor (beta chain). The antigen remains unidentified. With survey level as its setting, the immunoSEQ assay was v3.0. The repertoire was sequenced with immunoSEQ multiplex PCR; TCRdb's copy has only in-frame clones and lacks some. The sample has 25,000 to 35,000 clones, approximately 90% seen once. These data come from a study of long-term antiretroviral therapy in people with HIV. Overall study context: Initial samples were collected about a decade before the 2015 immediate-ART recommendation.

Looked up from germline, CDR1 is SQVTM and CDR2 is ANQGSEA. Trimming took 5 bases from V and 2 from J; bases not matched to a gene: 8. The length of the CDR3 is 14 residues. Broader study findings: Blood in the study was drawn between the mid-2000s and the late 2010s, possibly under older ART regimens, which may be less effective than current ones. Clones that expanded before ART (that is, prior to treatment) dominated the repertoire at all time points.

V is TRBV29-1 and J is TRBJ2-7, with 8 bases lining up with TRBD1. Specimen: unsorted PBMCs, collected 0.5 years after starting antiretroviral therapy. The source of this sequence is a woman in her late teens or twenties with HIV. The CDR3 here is CSVYTGTGPYEQYF. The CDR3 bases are TGCAGCGTTTACACCGGGACAGGCCCCTACGAGCAGTACTTC.